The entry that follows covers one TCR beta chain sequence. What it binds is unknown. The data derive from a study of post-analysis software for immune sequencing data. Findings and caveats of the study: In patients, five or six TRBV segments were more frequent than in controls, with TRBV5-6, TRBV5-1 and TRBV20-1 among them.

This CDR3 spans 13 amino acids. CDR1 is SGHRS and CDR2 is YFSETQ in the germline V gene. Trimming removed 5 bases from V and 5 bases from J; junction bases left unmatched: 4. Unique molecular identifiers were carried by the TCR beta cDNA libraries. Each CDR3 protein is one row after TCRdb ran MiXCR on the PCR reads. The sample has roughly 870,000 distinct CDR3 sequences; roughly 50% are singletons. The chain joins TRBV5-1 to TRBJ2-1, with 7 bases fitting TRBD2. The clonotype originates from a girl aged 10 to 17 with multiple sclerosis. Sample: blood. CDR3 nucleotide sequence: TGCGCCAGCAGGACGACTAGCCACAATGAGCAGTTCTTC. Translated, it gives CASRTTSHNEQFF.